Here is one T cell receptor beta chain with its context. The clone's antigen remains unknown. This entry belongs to a study of cytomegalovirus exposure and HLA in healthy donors (dated by TCRdb to between 2016 and 2019). The study in broad terms: An earlier analysis of some 600 of the donors reported about 280 Gb of sequence data and around 110 million unique TCR beta sequences obtained from 150 million to 200 million T cells. An early release that covered about 600 HLA-typed donors contained approximately 300 gigabases of sequencing data and some 87 million unique TCR sequences. The genetic ancestry cluster associated with self-reported Caucasian donors included about four fifths of the roughly 400 genotyped donors. The study aimed to test whether signatures of past pathogen exposure could be identified by cataloging public T cell receptors. Using immunosequencing, the study profiled T cell repertoires from about 620 subjects and related those repertoires to cytomegalovirus serostatus. In addition to the first cohort of 650 to 800 subjects, a separate validation cohort of 120 different subjects was used. To predict cytomegalovirus infection status, the study combined high-throughput TCR immunosequencing, statistical association of individual TCRs with disease status, and machine learning. A later analysis re-analyzed previously published TCR beta repertoires from 666 donors and added high-resolution HLA genotyping to study TCR occurrence patterns. The later analysis used no new phenotypic data to find candidate immune exposures, relying instead on TCR beta sequences and their occurrence across donors. To decide whether each TCR beta V gene segment behaved as functional or pseudogenic, an earlier analysis of some 580 of the donors relied on high-throughput TCR beta sequencing. Alongside the repertoire data, information on donor age, sex, ethnicity and CMV serostatus was compiled. A later genetic analysis used genome-wide SNP genotypes for about three fifths of the 666 donors, treating that subset as a discovery cohort. All discovery cohort repertoires had been generated on a single sequencing platform. HLA typing covered class I and class II loci at four-digit resolution. Typing coverage varied by locus: 629-630 donors for A, B, C, DRB1 and DQB1; more than 500 for DQA1; some 610 for DPA1; roughly 450 for DPB1. Several DR-DQ haplotypes were handled as single units for association and clustering, since linkage in the cohort was strong. On average, 235,054 unique TCR beta nucleotide sequences were sequenced per donor among roughly 430 genotyped donors of the cohort, with around 19% of those sequences being non-productive. What the study reported, not specific to this receptor: Correlated functional status among segregating V segments might reflect linkage disequilibrium, but an unknown experimental factor could not be ruled out. A later analysis associated 15,000 to 20,000 TCR beta sequences with specific HLA alleles at a false discovery rate of 0.05. Sequencing depth was assumed to be roughly uniform across donors in the presence/absence analyses, though that assumption may not hold. In an earlier analysis of 450 to 750 of the donors, most TCR beta V segments appeared in productive rearrangements about 90% or about 30% of the time, broadly matching IMGT annotations. An association between a missense DCLRE1C variant and V-gene and J-gene trimming of TCR beta chains was found in a later genetic analysis and replicated in an independent cohort. Most TCR sequences were observed very rarely across donors, whereas some public TCRs were present in many individuals. The classifier was reported to diagnose cytomegalovirus status with high specificity and sensitivity in both the original cohort and the validation cohort. A later analysis found that most CMV-associated TCR beta chains appeared HLA-restricted, with HLA associations seemingly driven largely by CMV exposure. Three of the identified cytomegalovirus-associated TCR beta chains were confirmed in vitro to be specific for cytomegalovirus antigens. The authors suggested that the approach could potentially be generalized to other disease states and immunological phenotypes. Assigning TCR associations to individual alleles was difficult when HLA alleles, especially DR and DQ, strongly co-occurred. A group of highly shared sequence variants was considered likely to be a technical artifact of the sequencing pipeline. HLA typing was unavailable for some donors at each locus, so association tests used only the typed subset. For the cohort, immune exposure information was limited to CMV serostatus. A further reported finding was that TCR beta sequences accurately predicted the HLA-A and HLA-B alleles for most subjects in the first cohort. A later analysis reported that several top co-occurrence clusters appeared linked to parvovirus B19, influenza, CMV and Epstein-Barr virus. In a later analysis, HLA-associated TCR beta chains were found to be more clonally expanded and to have lower generation probabilities than equally common non-associated chains. The study listed over 150 TCR beta chains as associated with cytomegalovirus. This cohort had only TCR beta chains sequenced, and the lack of alpha or paired-chain data limited which features could be detected. Because counts were too low, more than 15 rarely observed V segments, including chromosome 9 orphons, were left out of the earlier analysis of approximately 580 of the donors. According to a later genetic analysis, donors in an Asian-associated ancestry cluster had fewer N-insertions in productive TCRs than the approximately 710-donor mean. A later analysis found that TCR association rates varied across HLA loci, with DRB1 alleles showing the most associated TCRs and HLA-C alleles the fewest.

The cohort comprised some 680 healthy bone marrow donors. At the time of sampling, every cohort member was nominally healthy, though immune exposures that went unrecorded were likely present. The donor tested CMV seropositive, placing the donor among the roughly 300 seropositive members of the cohort. A peripheral blood sample was collected from each donor, and TCR beta sequencing was performed on peripheral blood mononuclear cells. The Qiagen DNeasy Blood Extraction Kit was used to extract genomic DNA from the blood cell samples. The receptor library was made with the immunoSEQ multiplex PCR assay. For the multiplex PCR, a mixture combining 60 forward primers for TCR Vbeta segments and 13 reverse primers for TCR Jbeta segments was used. A multiplex PCR assay on genomic DNA amplified the CDR3 region of rearranged TCR beta genes. The amplified TCR beta libraries were sequenced on the Illumina HiSeq System as 87-base-pair reads. Under the source paper's analysis protocol: A later analysis tallied about 77 million unique TCR beta chains across the 666 repertoires, and about 10 million of those chains were shared by two or more donors. A nearest-neighbor algorithm error-corrected the raw reads and collapsed the reads into unique sequences, merging closely related sequences to remove PCR and sequencing errors. Alignment of CDR3 sequences to IMGT reference sequences was used to assign V, D and J gene segments. Each retained sequence needed at least a six-nucleotide match to both a V gene segment and a J gene segment. A rearrangement was called productive if the CDR3 had no stop codons and remained in frame with V and J, and every other rearrangement was called non-productive. Following IMGT convention, CDR3 was defined as the stretch from the second conserved V-encoded cysteine to the conserved J-encoded phenylalanine. Sequences without an unambiguous match to a single V gene segment were excluded from the earlier analysis of 587 of the donors. An earlier analysis of almost 600 of the donors classified V segments as functional when productive rearrangements were above 56.7% and as segregating when the standard deviation between donors was above 5%. A statistical classification framework was built for diagnosing cytomegalovirus status from the catalog of TCR beta chain sequences. In a later analysis, TCR nucleotide sequences were compared against IMGT/GENE-DB human TR gene sequences so that V and J genes could be assigned. A later analysis assigned CDR3 sequences and most-parsimonious VDJ recombination scenarios with the TCRdist pipeline. In a later analysis, each TCR beta chain was defined by its CDR3 amino acid sequence together with its V-gene family, and reads lacking a unique V-gene family were excluded. In a later analysis, nearly 600 highly shared, low-generation-probability nucleotide sequences were removed to address suspected cross-contamination and a sequencing artifact. In a later analysis, a clonal expansion index for each public chain was calculated from normalized within-repertoire ranks of inferred template counts. Generation probabilities in a later analysis came from a VDJ recombination model fitted to out-of-frame rearrangements, and those results were checked against IGoR. In a later analysis, hypergeometric tests were used to score TCR-TCR, TCR-HLA and TCR-CMV co-occurrence, with a repertoire-size bias correction applied to TCR pairs. False discovery rates were estimated in a later analysis by permuting HLA or CMV assignments 20 times. In a later analysis, co-occurring TCRs were grouped using DBSCAN, with TCRdist sequence similarity added in when clustering inside HLA-allele-positive subsets. Co-occurrence clustering excluded repertoires with fewer than 30,000 or more than 120,000 public chains, plus five with anomalous nucleotide sharing. TCRdb limited this immuneACCESS table to in-frame rearrangements with V and J called. A share of clones is missing; checked studies link under half to unresolved V genes, and the rest is unexplained. The V and J calls and clone size come from that table; D and trimming were worked out from the DNA. The table for this sample records tens of thousands of clones. About 3.8% of the sample goes to the ten largest clones.

Sequenced material: PBMCs. This clonotype originated in a female donor in good health and CMV-seropositive.

The CDR3 corresponds to CASSLARSDNEQFF. Here is the DNA: TGCGCCAGCAGCTTGGCGCGTTCCGACAATGAGCAGTTCTTC. Here the chain combines TRBV5-1 and TRBJ2-1; the D gene identity is not certain. Based on the germline V gene, the CDR1 and CDR2 sequences are SGHRS and YFSETQ. The CDR3 holds 14 amino acids from the cysteine to the phenylalanine. The retained sequence is limited to the CDR3, 42 bases, with the frame set at the first base. V and J are truncated by 0 bases and 5 bases respectively, leaving an intervening sequence of 9 bases. The entire variable domain, with the stretches around the CDR3 drawn from the reference TRBV5-1 and TRBJ2-1 proteins, is KAGVTQTPRYLIKTRGQQVTLSCSPISGHRSVSWYQQTPGQGLQFLFEYFSETQRNKGNFPGRFSGRQFSNSRSEMNVSTLELGDSALYLCASSLARSDNEQFFGPGTRLTVL.